Each of the 10 T cell receptor beta chains below was sequenced from the same sample in a study of blood T cell repertoires in COVID-19. Measured with immunoSEQ multiplex PCR; TCRdb has only the in-frame clones, and not every one. The sample holds roughly 26,000 clones, roughly 90% seen once. The sample consisted of peripheral blood. The receptors come from a human donor in a cohort sampled during active COVID-19.

The rearrangement links TRBV5-4 to TRBJ2-2, with 8 bases identical to TRBD1. The germline CDR1 and CDR2 sequences are SGHNT and YYREEE (reference sequence). The trim removed 2 bases at V and 3 bases at J, leaving 3 bases unmatched. This CDR3 has 15 residues. The CDR3 here is CASSFRGRYTGELFF. The CDR3 DNA is TGTGCCAGCAGCTTCAGGGGGCGATACACCGGGGAGCTGTTTTTT.

This clone was seen a single time. The genes are TRBV6-5 and TRBJ2-1, with 14 bases identical to TRBD2. Trimming at V came to 10 bases and at J to 8 bases, leaving 4 bases not matched to a gene. Per the germline V gene, CDR1 is MNHEY and CDR2 is SVGAGI. The CDR3 spans 13 residues. The CDR3 DNA reads as TGTGCCACCCGACTAGCGGGGGGGCATGAGCAGTTCTTC. Amino acid sequence: CATRLAGGHEQFF.

This chain links TRBV9 with TRBJ2-3; 13 nucleotides agree with TRBD2. Germline CDR1 reads SGDLS; CDR2 reads YYNGEE. V gave up 4 bases and J gave up 1 base; unmatched junction bases: 6. This CDR3 has 17 residues. The CDR3: CASSSRTSGGRTDTQYF. The DNA for the CDR3 is TGTGCCAGCAGCTCTCGGACTAGCGGGGGTCGCACAGATACGCAGTATTTT.

The CDR3 reads CASSLSIGLPGDTEAFF. CDR3 DNA: TGTGCCAGCAGCTTGTCCATAGGGTTACCCGGGGACACTGAAGCTTTCTTT. This chain links TRBV5-5 with TRBJ1-1; unclear D gene. V was clipped by 1 base and J by 3 bases, with 19 bases between them. In germline, CDR1 is SGHKS, CDR2 YYEKEE (reference sequence). The CDR3 totals 17 residues. The full variable domain, its missing parts supplied by reference TRBV5-5 and TRBJ1-1, is DAGVTQSPTHLIKTRGQQVTLRCSPISGHKSVSWYQQVLGQGPQFIFQYYEKEERGRGNFPDRFSARQFPNYSSELNVNALLLGDSALYLCASSLSIGLPGDTEAFFGQGTRLTVV.

The V call is TRBV5-1, the J call TRBJ1-5, with TRBD1 matching over 7 bases. The length of the CDR3 is 14 residues. V lost 3 bases, J lost 4 bases, and 4 bases stayed unmatched. CDR1 and CDR2 (germline): SGHRS, YFSETQ. CDR3 in amino acids: CASSSGTENQPQHF. CDR3 DNA: TGCGCCAGCAGCTCTGGGACAGAGAATCAGCCCCAGCATTTT.

The V and J genes are TRBV6-5 and TRBJ1-2, with D maybe TRBD1 (5 bases). Germline values: CDR1 MNHEY, CDR2 SVGAGI. CDR3 length: 16 amino acids. With 3 bases removed from V and 0 bases from J, the gap between germline ends came to 14 bases. The CDR3 is CASSYSSVTANYGYTF. CDR3 DNA sequence: TGTGCCAGCAGTTATTCCTCAGTGACAGCTAACTATGGCTACACCTTC.

V and J are TRBV9 and TRBJ1-2, with 9 nucleotides matching TRBD1. CDR3 length: 15 residues. Trimming at V came to 0 bases and at J to 6 bases, leaving 6 bases not matched to a gene. Looked up from germline, CDR1 is SGDLS and CDR2 is YYNGEE. As DNA, the CDR3 is TGTGCCAGCAGCGTAGGTGGCACAGGGGGCGATGGCTACACCTTC. It specifies CASSVGGTGGDGYTF.

The chain couples TRBV7-9 to TRBJ1-1; tentatively, D is TRBD1 (5 bases). The germline CDR1 and CDR2 sequences are SEHNR and FQNEAQ (reference sequence). The CDR3 sequence is 13 residues long. V was trimmed by 6 bases and J by 1 base, leaving 9 bases between them. The CDR3: CASRLTGNTEAFF. In DNA, the CDR3 is TGTGCCAGCAGATTAACAGGGAACACTGAAGCTTTCTTT.

The chain joins TRBV15 to TRBJ2-5, with a possible D match to TRBD2 (5 bases). This CDR3 has 15 amino acids. Looked up from germline, CDR1 is LNHNV and CDR2 is YYDKDF (reference sequence). Trimming left V 1 base short and J 0 bases short, with 9 bases between. The CDR3 coding sequence is TGTGCCACCAGCAGAGGCCGGCGGGACCAAGAGACCCAGTACTTC. Its protein product is CATSRGRRDQETQYF.

The CDR3 bases are TGTGCCAGCAGTCCGGGGACAGTTAACACTGAAGCTTTCTTT. Translated, it gives CASSPGTVNTEAFF. The chain is built from TRBV28 and TRBJ1-1; the match to TRBD1 covers 7 bases. Germline V CDR1 and CDR2: MDHEN, SYDVKM. V lost 5 bases, J lost 2 bases, and 5 bases stayed unmatched. The CDR3 is 14 residues long.